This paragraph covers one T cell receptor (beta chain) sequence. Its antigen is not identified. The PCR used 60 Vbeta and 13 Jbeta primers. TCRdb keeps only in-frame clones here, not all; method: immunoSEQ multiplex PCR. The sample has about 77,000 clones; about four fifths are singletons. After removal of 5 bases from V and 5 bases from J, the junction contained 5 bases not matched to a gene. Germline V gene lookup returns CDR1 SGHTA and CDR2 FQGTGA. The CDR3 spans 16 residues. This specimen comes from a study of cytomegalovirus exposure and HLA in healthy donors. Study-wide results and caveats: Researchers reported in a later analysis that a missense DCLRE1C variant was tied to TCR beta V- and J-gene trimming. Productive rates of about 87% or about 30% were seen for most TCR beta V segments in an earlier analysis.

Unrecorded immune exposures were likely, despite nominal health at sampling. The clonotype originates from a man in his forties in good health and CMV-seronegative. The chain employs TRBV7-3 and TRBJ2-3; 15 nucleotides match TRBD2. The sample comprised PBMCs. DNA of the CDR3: TGTGCCAGCAGCCCAAAGGGACTAGCGGGGGGAGATACGCAGTATTTT. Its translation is CASSPKGLAGGDTQYF. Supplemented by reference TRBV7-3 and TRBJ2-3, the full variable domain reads GAGVSQTPSNKVTEKGKYVELRCDPISGHTALYWYRQSLGQGPEFLIYFQGTGAADDSGLPNDRFFAVRPEGSVSTLKIQRTERGDSAVYLCASSPKGLAGGDTQYFGPGTRLTVL.